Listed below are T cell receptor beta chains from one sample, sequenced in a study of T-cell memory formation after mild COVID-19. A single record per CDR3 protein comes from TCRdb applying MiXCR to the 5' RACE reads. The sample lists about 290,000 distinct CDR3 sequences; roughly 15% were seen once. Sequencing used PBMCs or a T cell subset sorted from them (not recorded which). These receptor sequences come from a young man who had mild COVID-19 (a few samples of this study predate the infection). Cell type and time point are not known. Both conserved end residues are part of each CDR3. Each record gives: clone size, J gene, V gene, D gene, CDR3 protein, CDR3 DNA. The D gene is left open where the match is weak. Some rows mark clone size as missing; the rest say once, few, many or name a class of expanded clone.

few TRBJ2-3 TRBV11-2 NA CASSPVRDLHRGSDTQYF TGTGCCAGCAGCCCCGTCAGGGACCTCCACCGGGGCTCAGATACGCAGTATTTT
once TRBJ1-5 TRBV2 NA CASSDPGQPQHF TGTGCCAGCAGTGACCCAGGACAGCCCCAGCATTTT
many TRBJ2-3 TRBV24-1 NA CATSDIDTQYF TGTGCCACCAGTGATATAGATACGCAGTATTTT
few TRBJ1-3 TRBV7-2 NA CASSLAPNTGNTIYF TGTGCCAGCAGCTTAGCCCCGAACACGGGAAACACCATATATTTT
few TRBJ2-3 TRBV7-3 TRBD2 CASSLFRGGATDTQYF TGTGCCAGCAGCTTATTCCGCGGGGGGGCAACAGATACGCAGTATTTT
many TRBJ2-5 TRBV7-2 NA CASRRGGQETQYF TGTGCCAGCAGGAGGGGGGGACAAGAGACCCAGTACTTC
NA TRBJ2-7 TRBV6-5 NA CASSYADGSGEQYF TGTGCCAGCAGTTACGCCGACGGGTCCGGCGAGCAGTACTTC
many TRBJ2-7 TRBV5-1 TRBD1 CASSFSGGEQYF TGCGCCAGCAGCTTTTCAGGGGGCGAGCAGTACTTC
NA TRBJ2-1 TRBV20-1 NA CSATQGGNEQFF TGCAGTGCTACTCAGGGTGGGAATGAGCAGTTCTTC
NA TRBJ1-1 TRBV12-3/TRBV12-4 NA CASRKGGLESEAFF TGTGCCAGCAGAAAGGGGGGTTTAGAGAGTGAAGCTTTCTTT
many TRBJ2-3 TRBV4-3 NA CASSPRGGSTDTQYF TGCGCCAGCAGCCCTAGGGGGGGTAGCACAGATACGCAGTATTTT
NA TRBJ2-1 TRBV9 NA CASSVSSSYNEQFF TGTGCCAGCAGCGTAAGCAGCTCCTACAATGAGCAGTTCTTC
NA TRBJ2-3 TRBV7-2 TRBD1 CASSPRGPGTGGDTQYF TGTGCCAGCAGCCCACGGGGGCCCGGGACAGGTGGAGATACGCAGTATTTT